These T cell receptor beta chains were read from a single sample in a study of prognosis after radiotherapy for stage I lung cancer. TCRdb called the multiplex PCR reads again in MiXCR, with one record for every CDR3 protein. The sample includes some 15,000 distinct CDR3 sequences, around 42% of them seen just once. The source material was PBMCs, sampled before or after stereotactic body radiation therapy (not recorded which). The receptors originated from a donor over 45 with non-small cell lung cancer. Both conserved end residues are trimmed from each CDR3. Expanded clones are given a class, and other clones once, few, many or no size at all.

TRBJ1-1,TRBV6-1,medium-sized,ASSAHRYAF
TRBJ1-5,TRBV19,many,ASRGTNSNQPQH
TRBJ1-1,TRBV10-2,few,ASSEVNTEAF
TRBJ2-6,TRBV7-3,many,ASSSGTGPSGGANVLT
TRBJ2-3,TRBV27,-,ASSHRTGLDTQY
TRBJ2-1,TRBV18,many,ASSLVQRRGISYNEQF
TRBJ2-1,TRBV19,many,ASSIDEGSGTLGKYEQF
TRBJ2-7,TRBV5-6,many,ASSLILASSYEQY
TRBJ2-7,TRBV6-1,medium-sized,ASSPSPYEQY
TRBJ1-1,TRBV5-8,-,ASSLAGTNTEAF
TRBJ2-3,TRBV6-5,-,ASSYSGGSTDTQY
TRBJ1-1,TRBV5-1,once,ASSPGVGEGTEAF
TRBJ1-3,TRBV11-2,medium-sized,ASTDRSGNTIY
TRBJ2-7,TRBV19,-,ASSRSGAWPYEQY
TRBJ2-1,TRBV29-1,many,SADGQGNNEQF
TRBJ2-3,TRBV20-1,-,SASRPKGEADTQY
TRBJ1-6,TRBV5-8,many,ASSSGGAASPLH
TRBJ2-7,TRBV28,medium-sized,ASSPEDYEQY
TRBJ2-7,TRBV7-2,-,ASSLGTGAGYEQY
TRBJ1-2,TRBV6-9,-,ASSLYRENYGYT
TRBJ1-1,TRBV3-1,many,ASSSTGRTEAF
TRBJ2-3,TRBV2,many,ASSERAFTSTDTQY
TRBJ2-2,TRBV27,-,ASSLYAGGANTGELF
TRBJ2-7,TRBV10-2,many,ASSENGPGLARYEQY
TRBJ2-7,TRBV19,many,ASRTSGTYEQY
TRBJ2-2,TRBV6-1,-,ATLSGYYTGELF
TRBJ1-1,TRBV12-3/TRBV12-4,-,ASSQRVNTEAF
TRBJ1-1,TRBV6-5,medium-sized,ASSYGYNSNTEAF
TRBJ2-7,TRBV28,many,ASTYSRSGGYEQY
TRBJ1-5,TRBV27,many,ASRLTGGYSNQPQH
TRBJ2-1,TRBV2,many,ASRELAGGGVEQF
TRBJ2-1,TRBV6-5,many,ASSYYREGYNEQF
TRBJ1-3,TRBV5-1,medium-sized,ASSPGDMGSGNTIY
TRBJ1-2,TRBV6-2/TRBV6-3,-,ASSYSTGLGGYT
TRBJ2-3,TRBV5-1,many,ASSLAVGGRGDTQY
TRBJ2-1,TRBV20-1,medium-sized,SARPPVASLGDEQF
TRBJ2-1,TRBV6-9,-,AGSPPLAGGPDNEQF
TRBJ2-3,TRBV5-4,few,AGSSSSTDTQY
TRBJ2-3,TRBV9,-,AGSGNQSTDTQY
TRBJ2-2,TRBV6-1,many,ASRTGQGVSNTGELF
TRBJ1-4,TRBV10-3,many,AIRDGANEKLF
TRBJ2-2,TRBV19,-,ASTPSWGHLNTGQLF
TRBJ1-1,TRBV5-4,many,ASSLAGSEAF
TRBJ1-2,TRBV4-1,-,ASSQDSGRNYGYT
TRBJ2-7,TRBV2,many,ASSEIRSYEQY
TRBJ2-2,TRBV30,medium-sized,AWSVYARGHGELF
TRBJ1-1,TRBV29-1,many,SVEGRGAEAF
TRBJ2-2,TRBV20-1,-,SARRTSGGSTGELF
TRBJ2-1,TRBV24-1,-,ATSGALAGKGTAPHVQF
TRBJ1-3,TRBV11-3,-,ASSLDRGNTIY